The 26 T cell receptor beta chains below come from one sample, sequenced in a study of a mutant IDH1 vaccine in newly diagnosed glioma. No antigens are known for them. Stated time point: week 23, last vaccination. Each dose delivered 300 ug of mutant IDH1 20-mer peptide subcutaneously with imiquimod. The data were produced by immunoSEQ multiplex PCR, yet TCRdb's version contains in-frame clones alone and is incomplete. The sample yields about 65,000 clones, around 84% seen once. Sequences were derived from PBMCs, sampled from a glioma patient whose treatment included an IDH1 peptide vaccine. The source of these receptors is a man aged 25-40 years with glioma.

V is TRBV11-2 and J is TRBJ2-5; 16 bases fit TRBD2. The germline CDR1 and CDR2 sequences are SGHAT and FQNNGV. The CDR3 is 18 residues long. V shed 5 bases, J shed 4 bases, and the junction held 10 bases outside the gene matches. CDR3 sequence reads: CASSLGTSGGAVRETQYF. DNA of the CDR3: TGTGCCAGCAGCCTCGGGACTAGCGGGGGGGCCGTAAGAGAGACCCAGTACTTC.

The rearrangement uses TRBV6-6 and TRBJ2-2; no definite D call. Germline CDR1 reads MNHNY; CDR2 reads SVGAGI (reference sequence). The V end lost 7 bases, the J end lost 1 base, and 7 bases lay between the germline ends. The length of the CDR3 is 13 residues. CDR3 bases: TGTGCCAGCAAGGCCGGGAACACCGGGGAGCTGTTTTTT. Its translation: CASKAGNTGELFF.

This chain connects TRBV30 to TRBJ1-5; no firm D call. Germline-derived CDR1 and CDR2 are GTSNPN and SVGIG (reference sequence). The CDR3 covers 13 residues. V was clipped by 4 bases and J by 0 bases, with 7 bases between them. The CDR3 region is CAWKEDSNQPQHF. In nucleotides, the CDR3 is TGTGCCTGGAAAGAGGATAGCAATCAGCCCCAGCATTTT.

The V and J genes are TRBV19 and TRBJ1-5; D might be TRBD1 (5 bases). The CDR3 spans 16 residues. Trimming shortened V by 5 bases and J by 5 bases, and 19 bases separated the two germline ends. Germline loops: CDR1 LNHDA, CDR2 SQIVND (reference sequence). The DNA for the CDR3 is TGTGCCAGTAGTGTCCCCTCGGACGGGGCTCATCAGCCCCAGCATTTT. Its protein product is CASSVPSDGAHQPQHF.

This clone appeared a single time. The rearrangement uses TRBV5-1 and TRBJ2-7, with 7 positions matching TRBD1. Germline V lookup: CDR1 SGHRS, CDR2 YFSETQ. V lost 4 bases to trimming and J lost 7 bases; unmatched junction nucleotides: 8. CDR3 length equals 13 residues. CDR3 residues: CASSLETGQEQYF. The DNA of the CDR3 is TGCGCCAGCAGCCTCGAGACAGGGCAAGAGCAGTACTTC. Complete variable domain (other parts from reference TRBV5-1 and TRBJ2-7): KAGVTQTPRYLIKTRGQQVTLSCSPISGHRSVSWYQQTPGQGLQFLFEYFSETQRNKGNFPGRFSGRQFSNSRSEMNVSTLELGDSALYLCASSLETGQEQYFGPGTRLTVT.

CDR3 amino acids: CATSRASDEQFF. The CDR3 DNA reads as TGTGCCACCAGCAGAGCGTCGGATGAGCAGTTCTTC. V is TRBV15 and J is TRBJ2-1, with no clear D. V was clipped by 1 base and J by 8 bases, with 6 bases between them. The CDR3 is made up of 12 amino acids. The germline gives CDR1 LNHNV, CDR2 YYDKDF (reference sequence).

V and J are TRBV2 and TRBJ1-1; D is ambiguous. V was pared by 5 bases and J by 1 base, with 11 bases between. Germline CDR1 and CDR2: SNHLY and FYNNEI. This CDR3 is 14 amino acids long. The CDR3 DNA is TGTGCCAGCAGTCCCTTACAGAGGAACACTGAAGCTTTCTTT. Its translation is CASSPLQRNTEAFF.

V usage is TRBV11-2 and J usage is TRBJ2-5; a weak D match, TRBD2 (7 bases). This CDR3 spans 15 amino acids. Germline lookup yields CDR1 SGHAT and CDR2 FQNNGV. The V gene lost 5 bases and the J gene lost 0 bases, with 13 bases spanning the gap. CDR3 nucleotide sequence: TGTGCCAGCAGCCAAGGGGGGGCAGACCAAGAGACCCAGTACTTC. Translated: CASSQGGADQETQYF.

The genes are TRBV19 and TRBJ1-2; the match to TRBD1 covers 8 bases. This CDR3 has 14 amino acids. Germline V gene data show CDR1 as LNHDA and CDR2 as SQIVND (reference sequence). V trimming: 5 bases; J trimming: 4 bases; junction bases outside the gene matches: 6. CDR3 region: CASSSHRGGYGYTF. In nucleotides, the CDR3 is TGTGCCAGTAGTTCCCACAGGGGGGGCTATGGCTACACCTTC.

This chain's CDR3 is CASSPSTGSFQGSPLHF. The CDR3 DNA follows: TGTGCCAGCTCACCAAGCACAGGGAGTTTTCAAGGATCACCCCTCCACTTT. The J gene is TRBJ1-6, the V gene TRBV18, with D possibly being TRBD1 (6 bases). The V end lost 2 bases, the J end lost 10 bases, and 21 bases lay between the germline ends. The germline V gene encodes CDR1 KGHSH and CDR2 LQKENI. This CDR3 has 17 amino acids.

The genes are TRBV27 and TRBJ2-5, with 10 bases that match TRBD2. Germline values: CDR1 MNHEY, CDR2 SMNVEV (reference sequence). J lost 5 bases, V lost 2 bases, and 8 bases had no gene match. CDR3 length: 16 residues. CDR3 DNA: TGTGCCAGCAGTTTAAGCGGGGGGGGCCCCCCGGAGACCCAGTACTTC. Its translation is CASSLSGGGPPETQYF.

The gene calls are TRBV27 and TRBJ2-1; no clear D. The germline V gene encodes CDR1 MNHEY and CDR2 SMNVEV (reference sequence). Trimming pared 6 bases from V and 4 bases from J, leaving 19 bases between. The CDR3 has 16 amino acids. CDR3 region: CASSLVRPTSYNEQFF. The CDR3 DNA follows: TGTGCCAGCAGCCTAGTTCGGCCTACCTCATACAATGAGCAGTTCTTC.

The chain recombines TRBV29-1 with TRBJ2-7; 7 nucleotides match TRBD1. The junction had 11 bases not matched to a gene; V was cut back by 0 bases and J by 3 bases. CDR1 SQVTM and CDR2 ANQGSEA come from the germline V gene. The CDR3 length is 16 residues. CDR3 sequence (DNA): TGCAGCGTTGAAGAAGGTCATACAGGGGAAAGCTACGAGCAGTACTTC. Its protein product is CSVEEGHTGESYEQYF.

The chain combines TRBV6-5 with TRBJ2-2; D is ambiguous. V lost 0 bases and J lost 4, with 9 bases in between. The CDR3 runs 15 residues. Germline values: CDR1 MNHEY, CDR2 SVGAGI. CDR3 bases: TGTGCCAGCAGTTACTCCGAAAGGGTCACCGGGGAGCTGTTTTTT. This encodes CASSYSERVTGELFF.

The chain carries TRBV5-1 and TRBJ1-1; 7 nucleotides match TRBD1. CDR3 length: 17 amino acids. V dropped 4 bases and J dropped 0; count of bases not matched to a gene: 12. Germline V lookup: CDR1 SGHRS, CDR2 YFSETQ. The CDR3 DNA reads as TGCGCCAGCAGCGCGGGACAGCTTTCCATTATGAACACTGAAGCTTTCTTT. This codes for CASSAGQLSIMNTEAFF.

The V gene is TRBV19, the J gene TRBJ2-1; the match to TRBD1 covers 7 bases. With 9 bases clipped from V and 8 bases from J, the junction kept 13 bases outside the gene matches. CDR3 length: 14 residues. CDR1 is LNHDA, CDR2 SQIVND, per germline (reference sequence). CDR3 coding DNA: TGTGCCAGCCGATCTACACAGGGGTTCGATGAGCAGTTCTTC. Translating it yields CASRSTQGFDEQFF.

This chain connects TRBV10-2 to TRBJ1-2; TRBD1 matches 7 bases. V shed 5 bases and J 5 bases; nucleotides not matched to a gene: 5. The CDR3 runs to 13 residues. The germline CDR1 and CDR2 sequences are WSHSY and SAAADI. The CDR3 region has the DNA TGCGCCAGCAGTAGCCGGGACAGTTATGGCTACACCTTC. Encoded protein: CASSSRDSYGYTF.

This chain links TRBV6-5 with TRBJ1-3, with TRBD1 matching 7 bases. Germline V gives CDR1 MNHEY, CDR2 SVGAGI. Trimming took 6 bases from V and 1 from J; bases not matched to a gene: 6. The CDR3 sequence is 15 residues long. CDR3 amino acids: CASRRQTGSGNTIYF. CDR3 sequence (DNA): TGTGCCAGCAGGCGACAGACAGGGTCTGGAAACACCATATATTTT.

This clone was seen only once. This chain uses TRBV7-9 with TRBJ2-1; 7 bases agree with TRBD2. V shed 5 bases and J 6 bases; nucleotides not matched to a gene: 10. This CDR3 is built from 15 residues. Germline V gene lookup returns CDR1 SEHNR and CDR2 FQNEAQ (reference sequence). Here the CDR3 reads CASSPQAGEFNEQFF. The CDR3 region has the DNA TGTGCCAGCAGCCCCCAGGCGGGGGAGTTCAATGAGCAGTTCTTC.

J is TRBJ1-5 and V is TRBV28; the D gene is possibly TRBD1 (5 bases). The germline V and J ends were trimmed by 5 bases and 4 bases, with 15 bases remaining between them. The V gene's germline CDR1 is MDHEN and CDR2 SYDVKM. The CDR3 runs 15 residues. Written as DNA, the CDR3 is TGTGCCAGCAGTAACCTCGACAGACTAAATCAGCCCCAGCATTTT. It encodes CASSNLDRLNQPQHF.

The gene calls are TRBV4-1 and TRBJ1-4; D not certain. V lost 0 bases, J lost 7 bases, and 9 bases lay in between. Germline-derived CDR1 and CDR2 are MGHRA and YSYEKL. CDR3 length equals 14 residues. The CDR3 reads CASSQDGLGEKLFF. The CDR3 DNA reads TGCGCCAGCAGCCAAGATGGGTTGGGTGAAAAACTGTTTTTT.

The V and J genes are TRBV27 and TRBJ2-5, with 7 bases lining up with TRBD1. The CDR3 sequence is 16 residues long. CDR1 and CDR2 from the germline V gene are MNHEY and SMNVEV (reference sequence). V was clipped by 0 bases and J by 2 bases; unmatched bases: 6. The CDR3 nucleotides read TGTGCCAGCAGTTTATCGTGGGCGGACAGGCAAGAGACCCAGTACTTC. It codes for CASSLSWADRQETQYF.

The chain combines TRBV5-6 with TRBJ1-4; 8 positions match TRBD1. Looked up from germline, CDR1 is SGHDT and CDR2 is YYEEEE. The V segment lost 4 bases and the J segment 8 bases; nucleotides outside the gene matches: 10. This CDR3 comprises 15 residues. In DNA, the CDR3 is TGTGCCAGCAGCCCCCTAGGACAGGGTGACGAAAAACTGTTTTTT. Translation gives CASSPLGQGDEKLFF. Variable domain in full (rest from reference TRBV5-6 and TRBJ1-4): DAGVTQSPTHLIKTRGQQVTLRCSPKSGHDTVSWYQQALGQGPQFIFQYYEEEERQRGNFPDRFSGHQFPNYSSELNVNALLLGDSALYLCASSPLGQGDEKLFFGSGTQLSVL.

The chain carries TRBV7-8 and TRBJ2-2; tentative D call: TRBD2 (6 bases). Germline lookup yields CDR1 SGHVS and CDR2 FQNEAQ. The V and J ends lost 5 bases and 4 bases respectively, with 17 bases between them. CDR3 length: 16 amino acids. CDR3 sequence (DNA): TGTGCCAGCAGCCGAAGCCGCGGGGCCGTCACCGGGGAGCTGTTTTTT. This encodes CASSRSRGAVTGELFF. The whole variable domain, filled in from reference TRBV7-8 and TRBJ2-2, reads GAGVSQSPRYKVAKRGQDVALRCDPISGHVSLFWYQQALGQGPEFLTYFQNEAQLDKSGLPSDRFFAERPEGSVSTLKIQRTQQEDSAVYLCASSRSRGAVTGELFFGEGSRLTVL.

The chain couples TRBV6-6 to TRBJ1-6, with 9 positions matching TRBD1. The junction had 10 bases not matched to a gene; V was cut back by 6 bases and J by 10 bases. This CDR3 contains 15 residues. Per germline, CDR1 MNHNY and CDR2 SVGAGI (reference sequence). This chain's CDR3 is CASSPRDRGNSPLHF. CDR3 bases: TGTGCCAGCAGCCCCCGCGACAGGGGGAACTCACCCCTCCACTTT.

CDR3 bases: TGCGCCAGCAGCCAAGATCGAGGCACACTACGTTTAAGCTCCTATAATTCACCCCTCCACTTT. Translated: CASSQDRGTLRLSSYNSPLHF. The gene calls are TRBV4-1 and TRBJ1-6; D is undetermined. The CDR3 is made up of 21 amino acids. V gave up 0 bases and J gave up 0 bases, with 21 bases separating them. The germline CDR1 and CDR2 sequences are MGHRA and YSYEKL.